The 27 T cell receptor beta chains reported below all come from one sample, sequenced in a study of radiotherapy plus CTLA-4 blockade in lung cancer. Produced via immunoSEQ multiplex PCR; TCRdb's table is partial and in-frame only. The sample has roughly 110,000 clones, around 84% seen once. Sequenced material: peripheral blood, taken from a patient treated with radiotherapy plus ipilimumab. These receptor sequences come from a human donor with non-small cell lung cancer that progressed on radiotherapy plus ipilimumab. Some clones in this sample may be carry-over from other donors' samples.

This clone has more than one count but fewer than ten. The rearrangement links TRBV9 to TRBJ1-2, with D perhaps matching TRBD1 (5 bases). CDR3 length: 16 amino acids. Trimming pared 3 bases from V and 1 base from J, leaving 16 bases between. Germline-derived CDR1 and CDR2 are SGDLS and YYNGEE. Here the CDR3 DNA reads TGTGCCAGCAGCGCCGCCGCGGCAGGGATTAACTATGGCTACACCTTC. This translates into CASSAAAAGINYGYTF.

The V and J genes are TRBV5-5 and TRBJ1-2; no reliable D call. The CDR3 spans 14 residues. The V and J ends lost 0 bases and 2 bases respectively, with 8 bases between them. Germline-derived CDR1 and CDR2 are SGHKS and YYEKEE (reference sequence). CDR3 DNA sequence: TGTGCCAGCAGCTTGGATGCATCCAACTATGGCTACACCTTC. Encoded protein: CASSLDASNYGYTF.

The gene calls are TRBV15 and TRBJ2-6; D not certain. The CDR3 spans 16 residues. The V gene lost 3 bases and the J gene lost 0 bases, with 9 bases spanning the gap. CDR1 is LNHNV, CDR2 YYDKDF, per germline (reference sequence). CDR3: CATSSIRISGANVLTF. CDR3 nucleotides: TGTGCCACCAGCAGTATACGGATCTCTGGGGCCAACGTCCTGACTTTC.

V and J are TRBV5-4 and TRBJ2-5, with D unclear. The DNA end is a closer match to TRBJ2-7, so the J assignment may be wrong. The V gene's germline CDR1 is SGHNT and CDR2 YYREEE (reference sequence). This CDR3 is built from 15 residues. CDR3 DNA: TGTGCCAGCAGCCGCCGAGCACCTTACCCCTACGAGCAGTACTTC. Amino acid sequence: CASSRRAPYPYEQYF.

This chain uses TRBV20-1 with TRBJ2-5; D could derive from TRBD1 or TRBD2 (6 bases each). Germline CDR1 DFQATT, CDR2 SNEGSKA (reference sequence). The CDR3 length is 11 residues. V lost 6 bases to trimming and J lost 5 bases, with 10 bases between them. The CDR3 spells CSAIGGETQYF. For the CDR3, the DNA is TGCAGTGCGATAGGGGGGGAGACCCAGTACTTC.

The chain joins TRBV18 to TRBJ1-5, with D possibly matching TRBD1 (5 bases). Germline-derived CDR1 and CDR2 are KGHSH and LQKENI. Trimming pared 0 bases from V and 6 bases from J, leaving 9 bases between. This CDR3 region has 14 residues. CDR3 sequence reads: CASSPPGGTQPQHF. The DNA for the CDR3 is TGTGCCAGCTCACCACCCGGGGGGACTCAGCCCCAGCATTTT.

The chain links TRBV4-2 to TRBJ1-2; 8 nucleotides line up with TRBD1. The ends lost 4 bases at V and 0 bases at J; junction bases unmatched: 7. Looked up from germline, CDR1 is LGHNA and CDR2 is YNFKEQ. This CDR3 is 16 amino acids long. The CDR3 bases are TGTGCCAGCAGCCGCCTAGCACAGGGGGCTAACTATGGCTACACCTTC. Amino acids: CASSRLAQGANYGYTF.

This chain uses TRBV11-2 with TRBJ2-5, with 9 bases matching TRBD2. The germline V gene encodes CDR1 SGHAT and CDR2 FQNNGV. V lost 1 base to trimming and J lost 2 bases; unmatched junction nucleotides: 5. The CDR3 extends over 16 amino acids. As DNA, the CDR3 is TGTGCCAGCAGCTTAGGATCTAGCGGGGCTCAAGAGACCCAGTACTTC. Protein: CASSLGSSGAQETQYF. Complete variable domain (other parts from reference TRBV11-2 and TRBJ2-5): EAGVAQSPRYKIIEKRQSVAFWCNPISGHATLYWYQQILGQGPKLLIQFQNNGVVDDSQLPKDRFSAERLKGVDSTLKIQPAKLEDSAVYLCASSLGSSGAQETQYFGPGTRLLVL.

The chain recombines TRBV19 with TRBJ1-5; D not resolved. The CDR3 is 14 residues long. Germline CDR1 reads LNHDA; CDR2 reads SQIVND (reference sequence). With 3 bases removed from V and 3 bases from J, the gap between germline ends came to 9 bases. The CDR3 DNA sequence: TGTGCCAGTAGTATGTTGGAATACAATCAGCCCCAGCATTTT. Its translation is CASSMLEYNQPQHF.

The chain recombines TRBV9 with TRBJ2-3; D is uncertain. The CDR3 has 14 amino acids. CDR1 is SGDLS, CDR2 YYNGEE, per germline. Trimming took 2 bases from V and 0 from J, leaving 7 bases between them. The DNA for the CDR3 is TGTGCCAGCAGCGTCTTATCTAGCACAGATACGCAGTATTTT. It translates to CASSVLSSTDTQYF.

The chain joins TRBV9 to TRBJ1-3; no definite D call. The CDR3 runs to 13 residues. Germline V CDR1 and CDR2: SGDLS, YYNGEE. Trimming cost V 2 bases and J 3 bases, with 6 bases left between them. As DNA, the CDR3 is TGTGCCAGCAGCGTGGGTGATGGAAACACCATATATTTT. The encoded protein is CASSVGDGNTIYF.

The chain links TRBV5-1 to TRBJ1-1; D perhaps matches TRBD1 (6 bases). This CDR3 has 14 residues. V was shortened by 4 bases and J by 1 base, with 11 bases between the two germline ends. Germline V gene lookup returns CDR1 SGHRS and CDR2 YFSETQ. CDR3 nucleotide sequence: TGCGCCAGCAGCAAGGACAGACCGAACACTGAAGCTTTCTTT. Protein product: CASSKDRPNTEAFF. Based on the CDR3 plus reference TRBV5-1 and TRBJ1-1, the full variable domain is KAGVTQTPRYLIKTRGQQVTLSCSPISGHRSVSWYQQTPGQGLQFLFEYFSETQRNKGNFPGRFSGRQFSNSRSEMNVSTLELGDSALYLCASSKDRPNTEAFFGQGTRLTVV.

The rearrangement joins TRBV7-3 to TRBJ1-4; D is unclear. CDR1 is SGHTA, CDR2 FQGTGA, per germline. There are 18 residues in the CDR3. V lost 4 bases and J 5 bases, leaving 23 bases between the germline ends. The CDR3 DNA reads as TGTGCCAGCAGCTCAATATACCCGGACGGGCAGTCGAATGAAAAACTGTTTTTT. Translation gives CASSSIYPDGQSNEKLFF.

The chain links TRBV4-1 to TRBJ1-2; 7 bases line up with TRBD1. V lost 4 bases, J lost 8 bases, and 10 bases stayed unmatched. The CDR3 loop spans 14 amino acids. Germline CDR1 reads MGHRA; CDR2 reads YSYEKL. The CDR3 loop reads CASSPTPTGRGYTF. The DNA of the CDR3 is TGCGCCAGCAGCCCTACCCCGACAGGGAGGGGCTACACCTTC.

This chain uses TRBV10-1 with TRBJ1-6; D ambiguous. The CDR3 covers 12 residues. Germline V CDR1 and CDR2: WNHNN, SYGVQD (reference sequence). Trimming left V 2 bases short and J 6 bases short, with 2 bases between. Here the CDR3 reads CASSELNSPLHF. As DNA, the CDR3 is TGCGCCAGCAGTGAGCTTAATTCACCCCTCCACTTT.

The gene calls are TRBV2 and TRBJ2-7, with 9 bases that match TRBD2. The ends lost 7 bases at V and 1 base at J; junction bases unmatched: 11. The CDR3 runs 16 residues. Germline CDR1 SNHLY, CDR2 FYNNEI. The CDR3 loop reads CASTDSTSGRSYEQYF. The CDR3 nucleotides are TGTGCCAGCACAGATAGTACTAGCGGGCGATCCTACGAGCAGTACTTC.

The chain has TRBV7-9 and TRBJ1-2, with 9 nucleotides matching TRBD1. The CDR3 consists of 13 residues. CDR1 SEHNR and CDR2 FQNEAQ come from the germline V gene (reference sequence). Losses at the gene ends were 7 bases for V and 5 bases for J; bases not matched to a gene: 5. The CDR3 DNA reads TGTGCCAGCACGCCCGGGACAGGGTATGGCTACACCTTC. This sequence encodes CASTPGTGYGYTF.

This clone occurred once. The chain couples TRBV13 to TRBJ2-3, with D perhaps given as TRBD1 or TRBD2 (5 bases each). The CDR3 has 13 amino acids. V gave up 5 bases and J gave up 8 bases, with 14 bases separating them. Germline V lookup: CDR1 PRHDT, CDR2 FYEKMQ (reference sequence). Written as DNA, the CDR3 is TGTGCCAGCAGCCCCGGGGCCTCGGGTACGCAGTATTTT. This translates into CASSPGASGTQYF.

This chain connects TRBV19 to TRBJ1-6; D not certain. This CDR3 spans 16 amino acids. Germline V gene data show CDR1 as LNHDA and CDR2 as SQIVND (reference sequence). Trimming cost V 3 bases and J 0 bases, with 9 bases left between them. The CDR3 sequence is CASSMVQSSYNSPLHF. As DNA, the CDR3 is TGTGCCAGTAGTATGGTGCAGAGCTCCTATAATTCACCCCTCCACTTT.

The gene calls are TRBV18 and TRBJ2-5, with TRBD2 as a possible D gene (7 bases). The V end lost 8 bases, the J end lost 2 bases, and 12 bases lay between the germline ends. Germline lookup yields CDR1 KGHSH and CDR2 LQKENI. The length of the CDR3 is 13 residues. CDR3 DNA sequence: TGTGCCAGCCTACGGGGGGCTCAAGAGACCCAGTACTTC. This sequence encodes CASLRGAQETQYF.

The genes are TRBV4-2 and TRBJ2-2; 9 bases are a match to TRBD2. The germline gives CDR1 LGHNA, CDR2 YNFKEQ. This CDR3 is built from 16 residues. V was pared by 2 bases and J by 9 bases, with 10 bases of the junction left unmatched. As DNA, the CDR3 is TGTGCCAGCAGCCAATCGTGGGCGGGGGGGCGTCGGGAGCTGTTTTTT. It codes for CASSQSWAGGRRELFF.

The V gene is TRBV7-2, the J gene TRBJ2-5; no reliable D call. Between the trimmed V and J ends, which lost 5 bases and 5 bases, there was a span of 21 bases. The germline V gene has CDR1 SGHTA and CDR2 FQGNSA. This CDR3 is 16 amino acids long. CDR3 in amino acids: CASSLGGPGPWETQYF. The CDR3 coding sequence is TGTGCCAGCAGCCTCGGCGGCCCGGGCCCCTGGGAGACCCAGTACTTC.

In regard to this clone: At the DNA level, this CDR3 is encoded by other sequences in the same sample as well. The CDR3 DNA follows: TGCGCCAGCAGCTTGGGTGGGAACACTGAAGCTTTCTTT. It encodes CASSLGGNTEAFF. The chain carries TRBV5-1 and TRBJ1-1; D remains ambiguous. Looked up from germline, CDR1 is SGHRS and CDR2 is YFSETQ. V was pared by 0 bases and J by 1 base, with 4 bases between. This CDR3 region has 13 residues.

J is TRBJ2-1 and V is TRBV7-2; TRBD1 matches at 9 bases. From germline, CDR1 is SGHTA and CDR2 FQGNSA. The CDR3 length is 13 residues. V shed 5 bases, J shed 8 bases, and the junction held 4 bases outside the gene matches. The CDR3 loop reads CASSPRDRDEQFF. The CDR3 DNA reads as TGTGCCAGCAGCCCTAGGGACAGGGATGAGCAGTTCTTC.

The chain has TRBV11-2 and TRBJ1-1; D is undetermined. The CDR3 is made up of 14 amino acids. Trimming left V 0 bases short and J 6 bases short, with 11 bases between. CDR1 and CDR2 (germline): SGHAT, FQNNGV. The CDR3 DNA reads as TGTGCCAGCAGCTTAGATTATGCGGGCGCTGAAGCTTTCTTT. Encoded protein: CASSLDYAGAEAFF. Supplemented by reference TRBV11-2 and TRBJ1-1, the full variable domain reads EAGVAQSPRYKIIEKRQSVAFWCNPISGHATLYWYQQILGQGPKLLIQFQNNGVVDDSQLPKDRFSAERLKGVDSTLKIQPAKLEDSAVYLCASSLDYAGAEAFFGQGTRLTVV.

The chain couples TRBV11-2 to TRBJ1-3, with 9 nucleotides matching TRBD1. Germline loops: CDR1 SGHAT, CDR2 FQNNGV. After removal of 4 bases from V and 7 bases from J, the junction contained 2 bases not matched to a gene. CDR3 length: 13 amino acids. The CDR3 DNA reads TGTGCCAGCAGCTCCGACAGGGGGAACACCATATATTTT. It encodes CASSSDRGNTIYF. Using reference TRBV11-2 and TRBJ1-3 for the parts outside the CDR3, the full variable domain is EAGVAQSPRYKIIEKRQSVAFWCNPISGHATLYWYQQILGQGPKLLIQFQNNGVVDDSQLPKDRFSAERLKGVDSTLKIQPAKLEDSAVYLCASSSDRGNTIYFGEGSWLTVV.

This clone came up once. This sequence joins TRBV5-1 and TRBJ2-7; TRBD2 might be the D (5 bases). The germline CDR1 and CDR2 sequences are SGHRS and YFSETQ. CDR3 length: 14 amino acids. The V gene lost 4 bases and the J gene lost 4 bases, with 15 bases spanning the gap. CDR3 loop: CASSGVSGRYEQYF. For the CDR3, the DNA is TGCGCCAGCAGCGGTGTGAGCGGAAGATACGAGCAGTACTTC.